The 7 T cell receptor beta chains listed next were all sequenced from one sample in a study of blood T cell repertoires in COVID-19. Generated by immunoSEQ multiplex PCR, the TCRdb table keeps only in-frame clones and is missing some. Here the sample spans roughly 170,000 clones, 70% to 85% being singletons. The sequenced sample was PBMCs or T cells enriched from blood (not recorded which). Every receptor here comes from a man in his fifties or sixties who had recovered from COVID-19.

In regard to this clone: The junction shows a germline mismatch at one end, possibly a read error. The DNA of the CDR3 is TGTGCCAGCACCCAAAGCGGGACCGGGGAGCTGTTTTTT. Protein: CASTQSGTGELFF. The V call is TRBV3-1 (or the pseudogene TRBV3-2), the J call TRBJ2-2, with D perhaps matching TRBD2 (6 bases). This CDR3 is 13 amino acids long. CDR1 is LGHDT and CDR2 is YNNKEL in the germline V gene (reference sequence).

DNA of the CDR3: TGTGCCAGCGGACTGGCGGGGGAACTCAATGAGCAGTTCTTC. This gives the protein CASGLAGELNEQFF. The V gene is TRBV14, the J gene TRBJ2-1; 7 nucleotides align to TRBD2. Germline lookup yields CDR1 SGHDN and CDR2 FVKESK. The CDR3 runs to 14 residues. V gave up 8 bases and J gave up 6 bases; unmatched junction bases: 10.

The DNA for the CDR3 is TGCGCCAGCAGCCAGACAAGAAGGTACACTGAAGCTTTCTTT. It specifies CASSQTRRYTEAFF. The gene calls are TRBV4-1 and TRBJ1-1; D is unclear. The CDR3 extends over 14 amino acids. Trimming removed 3 bases at V and 3 bases at J, with 11 bases between. The V gene's germline CDR1 is MGHRA and CDR2 YSYEKL.

This clone showed up just a few times. The chain couples TRBV5-1 to TRBJ2-5; TRBD2 aligns across 7 bases. J gave up 4 bases and V 5 bases, and 11 bases lay outside the gene matches. The CDR3 has 15 residues. From germline, CDR1 is SGHRS and CDR2 YFSETQ. The CDR3 sequence: CASRTGWLAVETQYF. The CDR3 nucleotides read TGCGCCAGCAGGACCGGTTGGCTAGCGGTAGAGACCCAGTACTTC.

In its sample, this clone was seen once. The chain has TRBV5-1 and TRBJ2-5; 7 bases are a match to TRBD1. After removal of 2 bases from V and 5 bases from J, the junction contained 3 bases not matched to a gene. Germline V gives CDR1 SGHRS, CDR2 YFSETQ. The CDR3 is 13 amino acids. CDR3 DNA sequence: TGCGCCAGCAGCTTCAAGGGGGCTGAGACCCAGTACTTC. Its protein is CASSFKGAETQYF.

The chain links TRBV7-3 to TRBJ2-5; TRBD2 is a possible D gene (6 bases). Germline CDR1 and CDR2: SGHTA and FQGTGA. The CDR3 is 16 residues long. Trimming removed 2 bases at V and 1 base at J, with 14 bases between. The DNA for the CDR3 is TGTGCCAGCAGCTTAGTCGGCGGGGCCCCCCAAGAGACCCAGTACTTC. Translating gives CASSLVGGAPQETQYF.

The gene calls are TRBV6-6 and TRBJ1-3; 7 positions match TRBD1. This CDR3 has 14 amino acids. The V gene's germline CDR1 is MNHNY and CDR2 SVGAGI (reference sequence). With V trimmed by 6 bases and J by 4 bases, 6 bases remained unmatched. In nucleotides, the CDR3 is TGTGCCAGCAGGTACGGGACAGCAGGAAACACCATATATTTT. Protein: CASRYGTAGNTIYF.